The present entry profiles one T cell receptor beta chain with its context. Its antigen is currently unknown. The data are from a study of graft-versus-host responses after intestinal transplantation. The CDR3 has 14 residues. The germline CDR1 and CDR2 sequences are MNHNY and SVGAGI (reference sequence). The V end was cut by 4 bases, the J end by 1 base, with 10 bases between. The table came from immunoSEQ multiplex PCR; TCRdb's copy has only in-frame clones and leaves some out. The repertoire has 65,000 to 100,000 clones, under 95% of them found once; the top ten carry about 0.4%. The receptor was isolated from a human donor who was the organ donor for an intestinal transplant. The V call is TRBV6-6, the J call TRBJ1-1; D is unclear. Sample: unstimulated CD8+ T cells sorted from spleen or lymph node cells, taken before transplant. The CDR3 is CASSLLTQNTEAFF. The CDR3 nucleotides are TGTGCCAGCAGTTTATTAACACAGAACACTGAAGCTTTCTTT.